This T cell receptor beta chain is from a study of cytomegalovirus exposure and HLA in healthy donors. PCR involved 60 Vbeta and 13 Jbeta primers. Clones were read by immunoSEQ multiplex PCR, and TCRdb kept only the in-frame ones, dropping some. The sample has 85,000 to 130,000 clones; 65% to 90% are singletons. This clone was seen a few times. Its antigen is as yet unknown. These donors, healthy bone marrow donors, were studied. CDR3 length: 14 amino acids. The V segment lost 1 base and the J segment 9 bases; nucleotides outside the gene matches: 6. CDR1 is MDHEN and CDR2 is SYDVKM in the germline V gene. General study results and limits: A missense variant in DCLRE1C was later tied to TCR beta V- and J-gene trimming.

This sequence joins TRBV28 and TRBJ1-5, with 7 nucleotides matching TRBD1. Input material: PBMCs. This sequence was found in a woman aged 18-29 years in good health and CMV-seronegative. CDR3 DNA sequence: TGTGCCAGCAGTTTATCGGACAGGATCGGGCCCCAGCATTTT. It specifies CASSLSDRIGPQHF.